This record looks at one T cell receptor beta chain sequence and its context. Original processing notes: Reference gene primers were amplified, and this amplification served to estimate nucleated cell counts. Repertoires were generated with immunoSEQ multiplex PCR, while TCRdb's copy carries only in-frame clones and drops some. From that table come the V and J calls and clone size; the DNA was used to work out D and trimming. The table has approximately 79,000 clones, 80% to 90% seen once. This CDR3 is built from 16 residues. V shed 0 bases and J shed 4 bases, with 14 bases lying between them. The germline V gene has CDR1 MGHRA and CDR2 YSYEKL. The data belong to a study of blood T cell repertoires in COVID-19.

The TCR sequence derives from a man between 60 and 75 years old with acute or convalescent COVID-19. The sequencing input was peripheral blood. The rearrangement links TRBV4-1 to TRBJ2-3, with D possibly being TRBD1 (6 bases). This chain's CDR3 is CASSQDSNRVPDTQYF. The CDR3 region has the DNA TGCGCCAGCAGCCAAGATTCAAACAGGGTGCCAGATACGCAGTATTTT.